These 2 T cell receptor beta chains share one sample of origin, sequenced in a study of T-cell memory formation after mild COVID-19. MiXCR, run by TCRdb on the 5' RACE reads, gives a single entry per CDR3 protein. This sample yields fewer than 700,000 distinct CDR3 sequences, of which under 20% are seen a single time; approximately 12% belongs to the top ten. Sequencing was done on a sample of PBMCs or a T cell subset sorted from them (not recorded which). These TCRs come from an adult woman who had mild COVID-19 (a few samples of this study predate the infection). Cell type and time point are not known.

This clonotype was seen many times. The chain employs TRBV20-1 and TRBJ2-7, with TRBD2 as a possible D gene (6 bases). V was trimmed by 1 base and J by 4 bases, leaving 17 bases between them. CDR1 is DFQATT and CDR2 is SNEGSKA in the germline V gene (reference sequence). The CDR3 spans 15 residues. The CDR3 here is CSARVVRRGLYEQYF. CDR3 DNA: TGCAGTGCTAGAGTGGTAAGGCGGGGACTTTACGAGCAGTACTTC.

This chain uses TRBV11-3 with TRBJ2-5, with 7 bases aligning to TRBD2. V dropped 0 bases and J dropped 5; count of bases not matched to a gene: 6. This CDR3 has 15 amino acids. Germline V lookup: CDR1 SGHNT, CDR2 YENEEA. The CDR3 is CASSLDILARETQYF. The DNA for the CDR3 is TGTGCCAGCAGCTTAGATATACTAGCGCGCGAGACCCAGTACTTC.